The 25 T cell receptor beta chains below were found in one sample sequenced in a study of blood T cell repertoires in COVID-19. TCRdb's copy holds only in-frame clones and misses some; the assay was immunoSEQ multiplex PCR. The table has some 250,000 clones, more than 75% seen once. Sample: peripheral blood. These receptors came from a woman in her 70s with active or convalescent COVID-19.

V and J are TRBV5-4 and TRBJ2-1; 11 bases fit TRBD2. This CDR3 is 16 amino acids long. CDR1 is SGHNT, CDR2 YYREEE, per germline (reference sequence). V gave up 4 bases and J gave up 3 bases; unmatched junction bases: 6. CDR3 sequence: CASSHRLAGIYNEQFF. The CDR3 DNA is TGTGCCAGCAGCCATAGACTAGCGGGGATCTACAATGAGCAGTTCTTC. Drawing the rest from reference TRBV5-4 and TRBJ2-1, the complete variable domain is ETGVTQSPTHLIKTRGQQVTLRCSSQSGHNTVSWYQQALGQGPQFIFQYYREEENGRGNFPPRFSGLQFPNYSSELNVNALELDDSALYLCASSHRLAGIYNEQFFGPGTRLTVL.

This chain connects TRBV7-2 to TRBJ1-5, with D uncertain. V was clipped by 2 bases and J by 6 bases, with 17 bases between them. The CDR3 consists of 16 residues. Looked up from germline, CDR1 is SGHTA and CDR2 is FQGNSA. The CDR3 DNA reads TGTGCCAGCAGCTTAACGTTGACCGTCGGCGGTCAGCCCCAGCATTTT. This translates into CASSLTLTVGGQPQHF.

This clone was found once. The genes are TRBV19 and TRBJ2-7; no clear D gene. Germline values: CDR1 LNHDA, CDR2 SQIVND (reference sequence). The CDR3 length is 13 residues. The ends were cut back, 3 bases at V and 9 bases at J, with 15 bases in the middle. In DNA form, the CDR3 reads TGTGCCAGTAGTATGTTAGGAGTCTCGGGGCAGTACTTC. Its protein is CASSMLGVSGQYF.

The CDR3 is CASSLRTLTDTQYF. In DNA form, the CDR3 reads TGTGCCAGCAGCCTCCGGACTTTAACAGATACGCAGTATTTT. The chain combines TRBV11-3 with TRBJ2-3; TRBD2 is a possible D gene (5 bases). The germline gives CDR1 SGHNT, CDR2 YENEEA. This CDR3 contains 14 residues. V was clipped by 5 bases and J by 3 bases, with 12 bases between them.

The V gene is TRBV29-1, the J gene TRBJ2-1, with D uncertain. V was trimmed by 3 bases and J by 9 bases, leaving 3 bases between them. The CDR3 has 9 amino acids. Germline CDR1 SQVTM, CDR2 ANQGSEA. The CDR3 loop is CSVDSEQFF. The DNA for the CDR3 is TGCAGCGTTGACTCTGAGCAGTTCTTC.

The J gene is TRBJ1-2, the V gene TRBV4-3, with TRBD1 as a possible D gene (6 bases). This CDR3 is 16 amino acids long. V was clipped by 0 bases and J by 2 bases, with 13 bases between them. Per germline, CDR1 LGHNA and CDR2 YSLEER. The CDR3 sequence is CASSQERGGANYGYTF. The CDR3 DNA reads as TGCGCCAGCAGCCAAGAACGAGGGGGGGCAAACTATGGCTACACCTTC.

The chain is built from TRBV2 and TRBJ1-1, with a weak D call TRBD1 (5 bases). V lost 6 bases to trimming and J lost 8 bases, with 13 bases between them. Germline V CDR1 and CDR2: SNHLY, FYNNEI. The CDR3 length is 12 residues. The CDR3 sequence: CASRPTGNEAFF. The CDR3 DNA reads TGTGCCAGCAGGCCCACAGGAAACGAAGCTTTCTTT.

V usage is TRBV12-3 or TRBV12-4 and J usage is TRBJ1-2; D possibly corresponds to TRBD1 (6 bases). V shed 8 bases and J shed 4 bases, with 11 bases lying between them. The CDR3 spans 12 residues. For the CDR3, the DNA is TGTGCCAGCCGCATACAGGGCTATGGCTACACCTTC. This gives the protein CASRIQGYGYTF.

V is TRBV27 and J is TRBJ1-2; 9 positions match TRBD1. Germline-derived CDR1 and CDR2 are MNHEY and SMNVEV (reference sequence). V was pared by 6 bases and J by 8 bases, with 7 bases of the junction left unmatched. The CDR3 is 13 amino acids. CDR3 in DNA: TGTGCCAGCAGGGGGACAGGGCGTGCGGGCTACACCTTC. This sequence encodes CASRGTGRAGYTF.

The chain carries TRBV7-9 and TRBJ2-4, with 10 bases fitting TRBD1. The ends lost 4 bases at V and 2 bases at J; junction bases unmatched: 14. Germline V gene data show CDR1 as SEHNR and CDR2 as FQNEAQ (reference sequence). The CDR3 is 19 amino acids. The CDR3 coding sequence is TGTGCCAGCAGCTATAATCGGGACAGGGGAAAAGATTCCAAAAACATTCAGTACTTC. Protein: CASSYNRDRGKDSKNIQYF.

This chain connects TRBV7-8 to TRBJ2-5; D is ambiguous. Germline loops: CDR1 SGHVS, CDR2 FQNEAQ. The V end was cut by 0 bases, the J end by 5 bases, with 10 bases between. The CDR3 is made up of 14 amino acids. The CDR3 sequence: CASSLAWSRETQYF. CDR3 DNA sequence: TGTGCCAGCAGCTTAGCGTGGAGTCGGGAGACCCAGTACTTC. Full variable domain (remainder filled in from reference TRBV7-8 and TRBJ2-5): GAGVSQSPRYKVAKRGQDVALRCDPISGHVSLFWYQQALGQGPEFLTYFQNEAQLDKSGLPSDRFFAERPEGSVSTLKIQRTQQEDSAVYLCASSLAWSRETQYFGPGTRLLVL.

The rearrangement links TRBV19 to TRBJ2-5, with 13 bases matching TRBD2. The CDR3 has 23 amino acids. Germline trimming cut 3 bases from V and 2 bases from J; bases unmatched to any gene: 24. Germline V CDR1 and CDR2: LNHDA, SQIVND (reference sequence). CDR3 residues: CASSMAANRGLAGLPILQETQYF. The CDR3 coding sequence is TGTGCCAGTAGTATGGCCGCGAACAGGGGACTAGCGGGGCTACCCATACTTCAAGAGACCCAGTACTTC.

This clone showed up just a few times. The rearrangement links TRBV5-1 to TRBJ1-2; 8 nucleotides agree with TRBD1. Per germline, CDR1 SGHRS and CDR2 YFSETQ. The CDR3 is made up of 16 amino acids. The ends lost 3 bases at V and 8 bases at J; junction bases unmatched: 15. In DNA form, the CDR3 reads TGCGCCAGCAGCTCCTTCGGACAGGGCGGGAATGGAGGCTACACCTTC. It yields the protein CASSSFGQGGNGGYTF.

This chain links TRBV10-1 with TRBJ1-2; TRBD1 might be the D (6 bases). Trimming shortened V by 0 bases and J by 5 bases, and 7 bases separated the two germline ends. This CDR3 is built from 13 residues. The germline gives CDR1 WNHNN, CDR2 SYGVQD (reference sequence). The CDR3 spells CASSESQGYGYTF. For the CDR3, the DNA is TGCGCCAGCAGTGAGTCACAGGGATATGGCTACACCTTC.

The chain recombines TRBV18 with TRBJ1-4; 9 nucleotides agree with TRBD1. Germline CDR1 KGHSH, CDR2 LQKENI. J lost 4 bases, V lost 3 bases, and 6 bases had no gene match. The CDR3 contains 16 residues. CDR3 sequence (DNA): TGTGCCAGCTCACCCTCGGACAGGGGCATTAATGAAAAACTGTTTTTT. Residues: CASSPSDRGINEKLFF.

The CDR3 nucleotides are TGTGCCAGCAGCAAAAGCGGGGGGATGAACACCGGGGAGCTGTTTTTT. It codes for CASSKSGGMNTGELFF. The chain is built from TRBV11-3 and TRBJ2-2; 9 nucleotides match TRBD2. The CDR3 contains 16 residues. Germline V CDR1 and CDR2: SGHNT, YENEEA. V gave up 5 bases and J gave up 1 base; unmatched junction bases: 5.

The chain recombines TRBV19 with TRBJ2-1; 13 positions match TRBD2. CDR1 is LNHDA and CDR2 is SQIVND in the germline V gene (reference sequence). This CDR3 is 15 amino acids long. Germline trimming cut 9 bases from V and 7 bases from J; bases unmatched to any gene: 9. The CDR3 region is CASSVRLAGGNEQFF. As DNA, the CDR3 is TGTGCCAGCTCCGTTAGACTAGCGGGGGGAAATGAGCAGTTCTTC.

This clone was observed a single time. The rearrangement uses TRBV28 and TRBJ1-5; weak D call: TRBD1 (6 bases). Germline CDR1 is MDHEN and CDR2 is SYDVKM. V lost 2 bases to trimming and J lost 0 bases, with 17 bases between them. The CDR3 totals 18 residues. CDR3 loop: CASSLPGWGTYSNQPQHF. The CDR3 nucleotides are TGTGCCAGCAGTTTACCGGGGTGGGGGACATATAGCAATCAGCCCCAGCATTTT.

The V call is TRBV5-1, the J call TRBJ2-2; 10 bases line up with TRBD1. The CDR3 consists of 15 residues. V gave up 0 bases and J gave up 6 bases; unmatched junction bases: 2. CDR1 is SGHRS and CDR2 is YFSETQ in the germline V gene. In DNA, the CDR3 is TGCGCCAGCAGCTTGGGAGGACAGGGGGCCGGGGAGCTGTTTTTT. Protein product: CASSLGGQGAGELFF.

The chain recombines TRBV11-3 with TRBJ1-1; no clear D. The V end was cut by 2 bases, the J end by 3 bases, with 7 bases between. From germline, CDR1 is SGHNT and CDR2 YENEEA. The CDR3 has 13 residues. CDR3 sequence: CASSLKRDTEAFF. In nucleotides, the CDR3 is TGTGCCAGCAGCTTAAAACGGGACACTGAAGCTTTCTTT.

The rearrangement links TRBV5-1 to TRBJ2-5, with 8 bases matching TRBD2. CDR1 and CDR2 (germline): SGHRS, YFSETQ. The CDR3 spans 16 residues. Trimming took 5 bases from V and 3 from J; bases not matched to a gene: 12. The CDR3 here is CASSRTISSGEETQYF. The DNA of the CDR3 is TGCGCCAGCAGTCGAACCATTAGTAGCGGGGAAGAGACCCAGTACTTC.

This clone was observed a few times. V gene TRBV4-1 combines with J gene TRBJ1-4; D might be TRBD1 (5 bases). Deletions cut 4 bases from V and 3 bases from J, with 18 bases between. The CDR3 is 17 amino acids. Germline lookup yields CDR1 MGHRA and CDR2 YSYEKL. Here the CDR3 DNA reads TGCGCCAGCAGCCTCATGGGACTCCGCTCTCCTAATGAAAAACTGTTTTTT. Encoded protein: CASSLMGLRSPNEKLFF.

The rearrangement uses TRBV7-9 and TRBJ2-3; 9 bases line up with TRBD2. CDR1 is SEHNR, CDR2 FQNEAQ, per germline (reference sequence). The CDR3 has 16 amino acids. Trimming took 2 bases from V and 5 from J; bases not matched to a gene: 8. DNA of the CDR3: TGTGCCAGCAGCTTAAAATGGACTAGCGTAGAAGATACGCAGTATTTT. Residues: CASSLKWTSVEDTQYF.

V gene TRBV5-5 combines with J gene TRBJ1-5; no definite D call. V lost 6 bases and J 9 bases, leaving 7 bases between the germline ends. In germline, CDR1 is SGHKS, CDR2 YYEKEE (reference sequence). CDR3 size: 10 residues. The CDR3 loop is CASNQSPQHF. In DNA, the CDR3 is TGTGCCAGCAACCAGTCGCCCCAGCATTTT.

This clone was seen a single time. The J gene is TRBJ2-3, the V gene TRBV3-1 (or the pseudogene TRBV3-2); TRBD2 matches at 7 bases. In germline, CDR1 is LGHDT, CDR2 YNNKEL (reference sequence). With 3 bases clipped from V and 5 bases from J, the junction kept 5 bases outside the gene matches. The CDR3 totals 14 residues. In DNA form, the CDR3 reads TGTGCCAGCAGCCAGGGGGGGGAGGTAGATACGCAGTATTTT. Translating gives CASSQGGEVDTQYF.